This T cell receptor (beta chain) is from a study of radiotherapy plus CTLA-4 blockade in lung cancer. Study overall: Among patients, about 20% showed objective responses, and around 30% had disease control.

The protocol was immunoSEQ multiplex PCR, while the TCRdb copy is restricted to in-frame clones and leaves out a portion. The sample has tens of thousands of clones; 73% are singletons. This clone appeared a few times. The antigen is undetermined. CTLA-4 blockade with ipilimumab, together with focal radiation, was given to patients with chemo-refractory metastatic non-small-cell lung cancer. The CDR3 sequence is 16 residues long. V lost 2 bases to trimming and J lost 6 bases; unmatched junction nucleotides: 9. Germline loops: CDR1 SGHVS, CDR2 FNYEAQ. Study results and limitations: Blood-borne expansion of tumor-derived TCR clones followed radiotherapy plus ipilimumab.

The chain links TRBV7-6 to TRBJ2-1, with 8 bases identical to TRBD2. The sample consisted of peripheral blood, taken from a patient treated with radiotherapy plus ipilimumab. The TCR comes from a human donor with non-small cell lung cancer who had stable disease on radiotherapy plus ipilimumab. CDR3 residues: CASSLTREGLGNEQFF. The CDR3 region has the DNA TGTGCCAGCAGCTTAACACGGGAGGGCCTTGGCAATGAGCAGTTCTTC.